Each of the 18 T cell receptor beta chains below was sequenced from the same sample in a study of blood T cells in healthy people across ages. For the second PCR, which ran for roughly 6 to 12 cycles, a sample-barcoded 5' primer and a J-beta primer mix were used. Each CDR3 protein is one row after TCRdb ran MiXCR on the 5' RACE reads. The sample lists over a million distinct CDR3 sequences; roughly 45% were seen once. Sequencing used blood. Receptors were obtained from a woman aged 60-75 years in good health.

Ten or more counts support this clonotype. This chain links TRBV29-1 with TRBJ2-1, with TRBD2 as a possible D gene (6 bases). Germline lookup yields CDR1 SQVTM and CDR2 ANQGSEA. The ends were cut back, 7 bases at V and 3 bases at J, with 16 bases in the middle. CDR3 length: 14 residues. CDR3 bases: TGCAGCGCGAAGGGCGGGGATAGCTACAATGAGCAGTTCTTC. The encoded protein is CSAKGGDSYNEQFF.

The V gene is TRBV28, the J gene TRBJ2-6; D uncertain. The CDR3 has 16 residues. The V and J ends lost 1 base and 4 bases respectively, with 11 bases between them. Germline CDR1 MDHEN, CDR2 SYDVKM. The CDR3 region has the DNA TGTGCCAGCAGTTTATCCGGGTGGACGGGGGCCAACGTCCTGACTTTC. Its translation is CASSLSGWTGANVLTF.

This chain connects TRBV7-9 to TRBJ2-5; the D gene is possibly TRBD2 (6 bases). The CDR3 is 15 residues long. The V gene lost 1 base and the J gene lost 1 base, with 10 bases spanning the gap. Germline V gene sequence: CDR1 SEHNR, CDR2 FQNEAQ (reference sequence). CDR3 amino acids: CASSLVAELQETQYF. CDR3 nucleotides: TGTGCCAGCAGCTTAGTAGCGGAGCTCCAAGAGACCCAGTACTTC.

In nucleotides, the CDR3 is TGTGCCACCAAACAGGGGGCAACTAATGAAAAACTGTTTTTT. The encoded protein is CATKQGATNEKLFF. The rearrangement links TRBV27 to TRBJ1-4; 8 positions match TRBD1. Trimming took 10 bases from V and 0 from J; bases not matched to a gene: 4. CDR1 is MNHEY and CDR2 is SMNVEV in the germline V gene (reference sequence). The CDR3 runs 14 residues.

On this clonotype: This sequence may be a read error, since a much larger clone differs from it by one base. J is TRBJ2-1 and V is TRBV7-2; the match to TRBD2 covers 9 bases. Germline V gene lookup returns CDR1 SGHTA and CDR2 FQGNSA. With V trimmed by 1 base and J by 13 bases, 11 bases remained unmatched. The CDR3 is 15 amino acids. CDR3 loop: CASSLGGRAGETQFF. CDR3 in DNA: TGTGCCAGCAGCTTAGGCGGGAGGGCCGGAGAGACCCAGTTCTTC. Combining the CDR3 with reference TRBV7-2 and TRBJ2-1 gives the whole variable domain GAGVSQSPSNKVTEKGKDVELRCDPISGHTALYWYRQSLGQGLEFLIYFQGNSAPDKSGLPSDRFSAERTGGSVSTLTIQRTQQEDSAVYLCASSLGGRAGETQFFGPGTRLTVL.

This chain links TRBV20-1 with TRBJ2-7; 13 nucleotides align to TRBD2. The CDR3 extends over 16 amino acids. From germline, CDR1 is DFQATT and CDR2 SNEGSKA (reference sequence). With 1 base clipped from V and 4 bases from J, the junction kept 7 bases outside the gene matches. CDR3 sequence reads: CSARVVPGLAGYEQYF. The CDR3 DNA sequence: TGCAGTGCTAGAGTAGTACCGGGACTAGCGGGGTACGAGCAGTACTTC.

This chain joins TRBV28 and TRBJ1-2, with D possibly being TRBD1 (6 bases). The germline V gene encodes CDR1 MDHEN and CDR2 SYDVKM. The CDR3 extends over 14 amino acids. Trimming removed 8 bases at V and 11 bases at J, with 24 bases between. The CDR3 coding sequence is TGTGCCAGCTCCCCCGGGGGCTATCCTCCTGGGTACACCTTC. Residues: CASSPGGYPPGYTF.

The chain joins TRBV9 to TRBJ2-1; 8 nucleotides line up with TRBD1. CDR3 length: 14 amino acids. Germline CDR1 and CDR2: SGDLS and YYNGEE. With 4 bases clipped from V and 10 bases from J, the junction kept 10 bases outside the gene matches. The CDR3 region is CASSPGGQGREQFF. The DNA of the CDR3 is TGTGCCAGCAGCCCAGGAGGACAGGGACGAGAGCAGTTCTTC.

This clonotype was observed a single time. The chain has TRBV20-1 and TRBJ2-7, with 9 bases aligning to TRBD2. Germline V gene sequence: CDR1 DFQATT, CDR2 SNEGSKA (reference sequence). The ends lost 5 bases at V and 2 bases at J; junction bases unmatched: 7. CDR3 length: 14 residues. CDR3 DNA sequence: TGCAGTGCTCCCAGGATAGCGGGAGCCTACGAGCAGTACTTC. This sequence encodes CSAPRIAGAYEQYF.

This clonotype was found once. It may be a read error: a sequence one base away is much more abundant. The chain has TRBV15 and TRBJ2-3, with 7 bases matching TRBD2. The CDR3 covers 16 residues. The V gene's germline CDR1 is LNHNV and CDR2 YYDKDF (reference sequence). The CDR3 is CATSRDLRTSIDTQCF. The CDR3 DNA is TGTGCCACCAGCAGAGATCTCAGGACTAGTATAGATACGCAGTGTTTT. Full variable domain (rest looked up from reference TRBV15 and TRBJ2-3): DAMVIQNPRYQVTQFGKPVTLSCSQTLNHNVMYWYQQKSSQAPKLLFHYYDKDFNNEADTPDNFQSRRPNTSFCFLDIRSPGLGDTAMYLCATSRDLRTSIDTQCFGPGTRLTVL.

The chain couples TRBV20-1 to TRBJ2-7, with D tentatively TRBD1 (5 bases). Germline V gene data show CDR1 as DFQATT and CDR2 as SNEGSKA (reference sequence). This CDR3 comprises 13 residues. Trimming cost V 5 bases and J 0 bases, with 11 bases left between them. DNA of the CDR3: TGCAGTGCTCAACAGGAGTACTCCTACGAGCAGTACTTC. Translated: CSAQQEYSYEQYF.

This chain uses TRBV13 with TRBJ2-3; 13 nucleotides align to TRBD2. Trimming removed 5 bases from V and 2 bases from J; junction bases left unmatched: 7. CDR1 is PRHDT, CDR2 FYEKMQ, per germline (reference sequence). CDR3 size: 17 residues. The CDR3 reads CASSLGTSGTFTDTQYF. CDR3 in DNA: TGTGCCAGCAGCCTCGGGACTAGCGGGACCTTCACAGATACGCAGTATTTT.

The table lists this clonotype with a few counts. The chain couples TRBV20-1 to TRBJ2-7; D not resolved. The CDR3 length is 14 residues. Germline CDR1 DFQATT, CDR2 SNEGSKA (reference sequence). Trimming removed 5 bases at V and 2 bases at J, with 16 bases between. CDR3 nucleotides: TGCAGTGCTCGACCTCGTCGAGGCGCCTACGAGCAGTACTTC. It yields the protein CSARPRRGAYEQYF.

This rearrangement joins TRBV20-1 to TRBJ1-6; D remains ambiguous. V lost 0 bases and J lost 4, with 10 bases in between. Germline loops: CDR1 DFQATT, CDR2 SNEGSKA (reference sequence). The CDR3 length is 15 residues. The CDR3 loop is CSARDAERYNSPLHF. As DNA, the CDR3 is TGCAGTGCTAGAGATGCTGAAAGATATAATTCACCCCTCCACTTT.

This clonotype appeared a few times. The rearrangement uses TRBV6-1 and TRBJ2-3; the D call may be TRBD1 or TRBD2 (7 bases each). V shed 0 bases and J shed 8 bases, with 9 bases lying between them. This CDR3 region has 13 residues. Germline lookup yields CDR1 MNHNS and CDR2 SASEGT. DNA of the CDR3: TGTGCCAGCAGTGAAGCCAGGGGGGGTACGCAGTATTTT. It codes for CASSEARGGTQYF.

This clonotype was counted a few times. The chain has TRBV27 and TRBJ2-7, with unresolved D. Germline loops: CDR1 MNHEY, CDR2 SMNVEV (reference sequence). This CDR3 has 14 residues. Trimming removed 2 bases at V and 3 bases at J, with 11 bases between. CDR3 nucleotides: TGTGCCAGCAGTTTAAACCCGTACGACTACGAGCAGTACTTC. It yields the protein CASSLNPYDYEQYF.

J is TRBJ2-3 and V is TRBV20-1, with D uncertain. CDR3 length equals 15 residues. Between the trimmed V and J ends, which lost 2 bases and 0 bases, there was a span of 12 bases. Germline CDR1 is DFQATT and CDR2 is SNEGSKA (reference sequence). The CDR3 here is CSARPPVGSTDTQYF. The CDR3 DNA is TGCAGTGCTAGACCCCCAGTGGGTAGCACAGATACGCAGTATTTT.

J is TRBJ2-1 and V is TRBV23-1; D is uncertain. TRBV23-1 is classed as an ORF, of uncertain function. This CDR3 has 16 amino acids. Trimming removed 2 bases from V and 4 bases from J, with 15 bases in between. CDR3 DNA sequence: TGCGCCAGCAGTCAAGGTGACACAGTACCTTACAATGAGCAGTTCTTC. Encoded protein: CASSQGDTVPYNEQFF.